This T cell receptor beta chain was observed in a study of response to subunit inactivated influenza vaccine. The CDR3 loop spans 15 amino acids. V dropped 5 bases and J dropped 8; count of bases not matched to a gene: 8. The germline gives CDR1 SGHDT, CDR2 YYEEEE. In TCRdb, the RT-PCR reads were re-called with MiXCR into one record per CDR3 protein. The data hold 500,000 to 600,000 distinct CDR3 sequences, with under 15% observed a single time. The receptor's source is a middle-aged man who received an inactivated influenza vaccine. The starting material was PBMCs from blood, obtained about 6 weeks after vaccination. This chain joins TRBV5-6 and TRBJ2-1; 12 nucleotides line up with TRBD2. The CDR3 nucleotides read TGTGCCAGCAGGTCGACTAGCGGGGGTTGGGATGAGCAGTTCTTC. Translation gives CASRSTSGGWDEQFF.